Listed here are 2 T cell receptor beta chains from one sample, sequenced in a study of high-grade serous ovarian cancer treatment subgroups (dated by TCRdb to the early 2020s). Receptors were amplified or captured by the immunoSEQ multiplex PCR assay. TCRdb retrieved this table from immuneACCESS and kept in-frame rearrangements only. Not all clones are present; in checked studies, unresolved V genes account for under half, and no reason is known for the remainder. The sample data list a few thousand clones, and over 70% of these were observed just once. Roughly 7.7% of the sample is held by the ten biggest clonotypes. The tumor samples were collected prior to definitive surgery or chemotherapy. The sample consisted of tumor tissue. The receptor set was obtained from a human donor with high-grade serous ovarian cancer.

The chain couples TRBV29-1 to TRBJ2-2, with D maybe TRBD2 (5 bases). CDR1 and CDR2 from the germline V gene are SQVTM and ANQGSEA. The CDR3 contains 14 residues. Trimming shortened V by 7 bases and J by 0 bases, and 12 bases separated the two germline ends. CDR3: CSARTDTNTGELFF. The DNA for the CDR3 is TGCAGCGCCCGGACTGATACGAACACCGGGGAGCTGTTTTTT.

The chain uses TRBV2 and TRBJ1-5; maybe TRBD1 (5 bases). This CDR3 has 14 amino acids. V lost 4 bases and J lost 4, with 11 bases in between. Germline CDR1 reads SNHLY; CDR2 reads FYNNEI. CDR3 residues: CASSVLGTNQPQHF. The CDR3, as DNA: TGTGCCAGCAGTGTTTTGGGGACGAATCAGCCCCAGCATTTT.